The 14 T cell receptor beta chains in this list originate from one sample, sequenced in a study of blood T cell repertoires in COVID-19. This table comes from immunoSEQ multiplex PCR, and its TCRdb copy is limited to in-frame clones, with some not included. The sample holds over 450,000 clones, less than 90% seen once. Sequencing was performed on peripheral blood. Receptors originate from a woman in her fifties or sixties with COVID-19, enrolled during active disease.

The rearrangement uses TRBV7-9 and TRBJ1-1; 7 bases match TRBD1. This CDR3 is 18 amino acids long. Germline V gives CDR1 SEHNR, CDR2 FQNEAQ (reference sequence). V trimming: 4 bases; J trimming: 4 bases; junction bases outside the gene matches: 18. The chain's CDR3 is CASSSTDRTSIIFTEAFF. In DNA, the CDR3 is TGTGCCAGCAGCTCTACGGACAGGACCTCTATCATTTTCACTGAAGCTTTCTTT.

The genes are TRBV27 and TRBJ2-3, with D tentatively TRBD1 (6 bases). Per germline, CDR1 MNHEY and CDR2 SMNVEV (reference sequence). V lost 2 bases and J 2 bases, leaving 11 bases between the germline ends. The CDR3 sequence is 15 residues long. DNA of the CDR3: TGTGCCAGCAGTTTAACAGGGTCCTTCACAGATACGCAGTATTTT. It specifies CASSLTGSFTDTQYF.

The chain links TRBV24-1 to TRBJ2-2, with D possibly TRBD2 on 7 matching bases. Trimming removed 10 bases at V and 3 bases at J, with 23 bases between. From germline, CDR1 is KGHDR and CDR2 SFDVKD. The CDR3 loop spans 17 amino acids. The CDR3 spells CATGASGATPYTGELFF. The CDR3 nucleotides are TGTGCCACGGGGGCCAGCGGGGCAACCCCTTACACCGGGGAGCTGTTTTTT.

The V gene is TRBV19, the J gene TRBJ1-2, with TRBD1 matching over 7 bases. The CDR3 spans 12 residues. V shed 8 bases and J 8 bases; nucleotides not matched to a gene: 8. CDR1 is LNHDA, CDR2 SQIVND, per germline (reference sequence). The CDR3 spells CASYGTENGYTF. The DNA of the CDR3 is TGTGCCAGTTATGGGACAGAGAACGGCTACACCTTC.

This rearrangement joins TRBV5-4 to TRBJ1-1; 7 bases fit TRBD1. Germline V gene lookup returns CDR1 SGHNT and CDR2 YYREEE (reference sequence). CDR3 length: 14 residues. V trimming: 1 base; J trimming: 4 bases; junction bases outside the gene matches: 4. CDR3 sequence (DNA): TGTGCCAGCAGCTTGACAGGGGTAGGCACTGAAGCTTTCTTT. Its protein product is CASSLTGVGTEAFF.

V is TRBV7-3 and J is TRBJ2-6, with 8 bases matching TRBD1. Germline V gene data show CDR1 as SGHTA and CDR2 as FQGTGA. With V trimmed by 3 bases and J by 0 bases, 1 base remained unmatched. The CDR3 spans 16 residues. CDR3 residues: CASSFQGASGANVLTF. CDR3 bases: TGTGCCAGCAGCTTCCAGGGGGCCTCTGGGGCCAACGTCCTGACTTTC.

This chain's CDR3 is CASSLGQLNTGELFF. The CDR3 DNA sequence: TGTGCCAGCAGCCTTGGACAGCTAAACACCGGGGAGCTGTTTTTT. V usage is TRBV3-1 (or the pseudogene TRBV3-2) and J usage is TRBJ2-2; maybe TRBD1 (6 bases). The CDR3 contains 15 residues. The germline V gene encodes CDR1 LGHDT and CDR2 YNNKEL (reference sequence). Trimming stripped 4 bases from V and 2 bases from J, with 11 bases between.

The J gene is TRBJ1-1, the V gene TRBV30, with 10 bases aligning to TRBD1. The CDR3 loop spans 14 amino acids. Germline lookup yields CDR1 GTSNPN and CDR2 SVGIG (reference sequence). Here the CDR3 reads CALNPGQGRGEAFF. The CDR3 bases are TGTGCTTTGAATCCGGGACAGGGGCGGGGTGAAGCTTTCTTT.

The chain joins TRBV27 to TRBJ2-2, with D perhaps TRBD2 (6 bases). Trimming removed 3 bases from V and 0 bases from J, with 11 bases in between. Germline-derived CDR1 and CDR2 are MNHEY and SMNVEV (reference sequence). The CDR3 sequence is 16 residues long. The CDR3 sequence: CASSLEGFANTGELFF. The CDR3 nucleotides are TGTGCCAGCAGTTTGGAGGGTTTCGCGAACACCGGGGAGCTGTTTTTT.

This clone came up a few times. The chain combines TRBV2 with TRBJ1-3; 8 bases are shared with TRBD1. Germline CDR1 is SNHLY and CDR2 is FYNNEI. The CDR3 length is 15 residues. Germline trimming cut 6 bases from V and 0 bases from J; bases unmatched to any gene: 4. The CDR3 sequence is CASSTGGFSGNTIYF. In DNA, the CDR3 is TGTGCCAGCAGCACAGGGGGATTCTCTGGAAACACCATATATTTT.

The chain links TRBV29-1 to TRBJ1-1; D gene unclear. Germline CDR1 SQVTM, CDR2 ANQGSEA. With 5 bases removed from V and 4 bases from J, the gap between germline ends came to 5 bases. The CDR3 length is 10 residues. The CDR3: CSVSFTEAFF. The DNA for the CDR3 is TGCAGCGTTTCTTTCACTGAAGCTTTCTTT.

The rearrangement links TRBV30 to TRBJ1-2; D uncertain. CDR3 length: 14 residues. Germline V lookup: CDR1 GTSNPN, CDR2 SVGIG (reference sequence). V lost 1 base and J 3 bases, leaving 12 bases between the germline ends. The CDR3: CAWSGPAGDYGYTF. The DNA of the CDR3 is TGTGCCTGGAGTGGGCCGGCGGGTGACTATGGCTACACCTTC. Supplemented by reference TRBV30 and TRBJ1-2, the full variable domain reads SQTIHQWPATLVQPVGSPLSLECTVEGTSNPNLYWYRQAAGRGLQLLFYSVGIGQISSEVPQNLSASRPQDRQFILSSKKLLLSDSGFYLCAWSGPAGDYGYTFGSGTRLTVV.

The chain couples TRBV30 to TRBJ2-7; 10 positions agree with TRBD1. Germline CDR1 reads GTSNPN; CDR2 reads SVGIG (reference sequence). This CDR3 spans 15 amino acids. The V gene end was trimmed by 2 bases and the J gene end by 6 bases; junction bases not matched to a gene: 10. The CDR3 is CAWSSWDRGAFEQYF. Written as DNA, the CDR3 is TGTGCCTGGAGTTCGTGGGACAGGGGCGCTTTCGAGCAGTACTTC.

The CDR3 loop reads CASSMARPNTGTRNSPLHF. The CDR3 DNA is TGTGCCAGTAGTATGGCCCGGCCTAATACGGGAACCCGGAATTCACCCCTCCACTTT. The gene calls are TRBV19 and TRBJ1-6; D is unclear. Germline V lookup: CDR1 LNHDA, CDR2 SQIVND (reference sequence). CDR3 length: 19 amino acids. Deletions cut 3 bases from V and 7 bases from J, with 25 bases between. Supplemented by reference TRBV19 and TRBJ1-6, the full variable domain reads DGGITQSPKYLFRKEGQNVTLSCEQNLNHDAMYWYRQDPGQGLRLIYYSQIVNDFQKGDIAEGYSVSREKKESFPLTVTSAQKNPTAFYLCASSMARPNTGTRNSPLHFGNGTRLTVT.